There are many counts of the clone carrying this TCR beta chain. As yet, its antigen is unknown. The record originates from a study of T-cell memory formation after mild COVID-19. Overall study: TCR clusters mostly belonged to single donors.

Study results and caveats: Mainly in CM and EM were contracting CD4+ clones; CD8+ were in EMRA. Later expanders leaned CD4+, whereas day 15 to 85 contracting clones were balanced CD4/CD8.

5'RACE, which relied on constant-segment primers, yielded TCR alpha and TCR beta cDNA libraries carrying sample barcodes and UMIs. From the 5' RACE reads, TCRdb called clonotypes with MiXCR, one entry per CDR3 protein. The sample lists about 340,000 distinct CDR3 sequences; approximately 13% were seen once. V was pared by 0 bases and J by 0 bases, with 5 bases of the junction left unmatched. The CDR3 is 17 residues long. Germline CDR1 ENHRY, CDR2 SYGVKD. The source of this sequence is a man between 18 and 35 years old who had mild COVID-19 (a few samples of this study predate the infection). Cell type and time point are not known. The chain has TRBV10-3 and TRBJ2-7; 10 bases are a match to TRBD2. Sequenced: PBMCs or a T cell subset sorted from them (not recorded which). CDR3 sequence reads: CAISESLAGDHSYEQYF. DNA for the CDR3: TGTGCCATCAGTGAGTCGCTAGCGGGGGACCACTCCTACGAGCAGTACTTC.